These 15 T cell receptor beta chains were sequenced from one sample in a study of T cells in Graves' hyperthyroidism and ophthalmopathy. The source material, RNA transcripts, was used to amplify TCR beta CDR3 regions. HTBI primers drove first-round RT-PCR of the TCR CDR3. MiXCR was run by TCRdb on the multiplex PCR reads, yielding one entry per CDR3 protein. The profile shows around 600,000 distinct CDR3 sequences, about 45% of them singletons. The sample was peripheral blood or thyroid tissue (not recorded which). The receptor set was obtained from an adult man with Graves' disease, either hyperthyroidism or ophthalmopathy (not recorded which).

This chain's CDR3 is CATSRDPGVYGYEQYF. The CDR3, as DNA: TGTGCCACCAGCAGAGATCCGGGTGTCTATGGCTACGAGCAGTACTTC. The chain is built from TRBV15 and TRBJ2-7; the D is unclear. Germline CDR1 is LNHNV and CDR2 is YYDKDF (reference sequence). The CDR3 is made up of 16 amino acids. V dropped 0 bases and J dropped 3 bases, with 15 bases sitting between them.

This clonotype was counted at least ten times. The chain couples TRBV2 to TRBJ2-5, with no clear D. There are 14 residues in the CDR3. The V and J ends lost 7 bases and 0 bases respectively, with 12 bases between them. The V gene's germline CDR1 is SNHLY and CDR2 FYNNEI. CDR3 DNA: TGTGCCAGCATCAGGCAGATGAACCAAGAGACCCAGTACTTC. Translated, it gives CASIRQMNQETQYF.

This sequence joins TRBV2 and TRBJ1-4; 7 nucleotides line up with TRBD1. Unmatched junction bases numbered 0, after V lost 4 bases and J lost 7 bases. This CDR3 comprises 12 residues. Germline assignment: CDR1 SNHLY and CDR2 FYNNEI. The CDR3 reads CASSGTGEKLFF. Written as DNA, the CDR3 is TGTGCCAGCAGTGGGACAGGTGAAAAACTGTTTTTT.

This clonotype was recorded once. J is TRBJ2-7 and V is TRBV7-8; 8 nucleotides match TRBD1. V lost 5 bases to trimming and J lost 5 bases; unmatched junction nucleotides: 11. This CDR3 is 15 amino acids long. CDR1 is SGHVS, CDR2 FQNEAQ, per germline. CDR3 nucleotide sequence: TGTGCCAGCAGCCAAGGACAGGGAATCTTCGACGAGCAGTACTTC. Amino acids: CASSQGQGIFDEQYF. The full variable domain, completed using reference TRBV7-8 and TRBJ2-7, is GAGVSQSPRYKVAKRGQDVALRCDPISGHVSLFWYQQALGQGPEFLTYFQNEAQLDKSGLPSDRFFAERPEGSVSTLKIQRTQQEDSAVYLCASSQGQGIFDEQYFGPGTRLTVT.

The chain recombines TRBV20-1 with TRBJ2-2; 10 bases align to TRBD2. V was clipped by 0 bases and J by 5 bases; unmatched bases: 3. This CDR3 comprises 15 residues. CDR1 is DFQATT and CDR2 is SNEGSKA in the germline V gene (reference sequence). The CDR3 DNA sequence: TGCAGTGCTAGAGAAGCGGGAGGGTCGACCGGGGAGCTGTTTTTT. It codes for CSAREAGGSTGELFF.

With respect to this clonotype: A read error may produce the germline difference seen at one junction end. The chain couples TRBV24-1 to TRBJ1-1; D is perhaps TRBD1 (6 bases). The CDR3 spans 13 residues. The germline CDR1 and CDR2 sequences are KGHDR and SFDVKD. CDR3 protein: CATSEPGHSEVFF. In nucleotides, the CDR3 is TGTGCCACCAGTGAACCGGGACACTCGGAAGTTTTCTTT.

The chain employs TRBV7-2 and TRBJ2-6; the D gene is possibly TRBD1 (7 bases). The V end lost 1 base, the J end lost 5 bases, and 18 bases lay between the germline ends. In germline, CDR1 is SGHTA, CDR2 FQGNSA. The CDR3 is made up of 18 amino acids. In DNA, the CDR3 is TGTGCCAGCAGCTTAGTGGGGCAGGGGGGCCCCTGGGCCAACGTCCTGACTTTC. It yields the protein CASSLVGQGGPWANVLTF.

This clonotype was seen once. This chain uses TRBV12-5 with TRBJ1-1; D not resolved. The V gene's germline CDR1 is LGHNT and CDR2 FRNRAP. The CDR3 contains 12 residues. Trimming removed 8 bases at V and 7 bases at J, with 14 bases between. The chain's CDR3 is CASQPGWGEAFF. The CDR3 DNA is TGTGCTAGTCAACCGGGGTGGGGTGAAGCTTTCTTT.

This clonotype was seen ten or more times. The CDR3 region is CASSEKSWTSTNEKLFF. CDR3 sequence (DNA): TGTGCCAGCAGTGAAAAGTCCTGGACTTCAACTAATGAAAAACTGTTTTTT. V is TRBV25-1 and J is TRBJ1-4; D not resolved. The CDR3 has 17 amino acids. The germline gives CDR1 MGHDK, CDR2 SYGVNS. Trimming took 2 bases from V and 0 from J, leaving 13 bases between them.

The sample holds a few counts of this clonotype. The CDR3 nucleotides are TGTGCCAGCAGCCAAGGGACAGGGGGATGGGAGCAGTACTTC. It codes for CASSQGTGGWEQYF. This chain uses TRBV16 with TRBJ2-7; TRBD1 matches at 11 bases. V shed 2 bases and J 7 bases; nucleotides not matched to a gene: 4. This CDR3 has 14 amino acids. Germline CDR1 is KGHSY and CDR2 is FQNENV.

The J gene is TRBJ1-1, the V gene TRBV20-1; D might be TRBD1 (6 bases). Per germline, CDR1 DFQATT and CDR2 SNEGSKA (reference sequence). The CDR3 contains 14 residues. Trimming stripped 4 bases from V and 1 base from J, with 13 bases between. CDR3 protein: CSATQDSRNTEAFF. The CDR3, as DNA: TGCAGTGCTACCCAGGACAGTAGGAACACTGAAGCTTTCTTT.

The gene calls are TRBV25-1 and TRBJ1-4, with 11 positions matching TRBD1. V lost 10 bases, J lost 4 bases, and 2 bases stayed unmatched. The germline V gene encodes CDR1 MGHDK and CDR2 SYGVNS. The CDR3 covers 13 residues. This CDR3 is CATGTGGNEKLFF. CDR3 DNA: TGTGCCACCGGGACAGGGGGTAATGAAAAACTGTTTTTT.

The chain recombines TRBV20-1 with TRBJ2-7; 8 bases fit TRBD2. The V gene's germline CDR1 is DFQATT and CDR2 SNEGSKA (reference sequence). The CDR3 covers 13 residues. With V trimmed by 4 bases and J by 6 bases, 8 bases remained unmatched. DNA for the CDR3: TGCAGTGCTACTCGACTAGCGCGAAGCGAGCAGTACTTC. Protein product: CSATRLARSEQYF.

This chain uses TRBV7-9 with TRBJ2-5, with 8 nucleotides matching TRBD1. J lost 5 bases, V lost 6 bases, and 11 bases had no gene match. The V gene's germline CDR1 is SEHNR and CDR2 FQNEAQ (reference sequence). The CDR3 is 15 amino acids. The CDR3 DNA is TGTGCCAGCAGTTTACCGACAGGGGACGGGGAGACCCAGTACTTC. Its protein is CASSLPTGDGETQYF.

This chain connects TRBV10-3 to TRBJ1-5; D is possibly TRBD1 (5 bases). This CDR3 comprises 14 residues. Per the germline V gene, CDR1 is ENHRY and CDR2 is SYGVKD. Trimming took 3 bases from V and 4 from J, leaving 10 bases between them. The CDR3 DNA follows: TGTGCCATCAGTGAAGGGGAAAGGAATCAGCCCCAGCATTTT. It yields the protein CAISEGERNQPQHF.